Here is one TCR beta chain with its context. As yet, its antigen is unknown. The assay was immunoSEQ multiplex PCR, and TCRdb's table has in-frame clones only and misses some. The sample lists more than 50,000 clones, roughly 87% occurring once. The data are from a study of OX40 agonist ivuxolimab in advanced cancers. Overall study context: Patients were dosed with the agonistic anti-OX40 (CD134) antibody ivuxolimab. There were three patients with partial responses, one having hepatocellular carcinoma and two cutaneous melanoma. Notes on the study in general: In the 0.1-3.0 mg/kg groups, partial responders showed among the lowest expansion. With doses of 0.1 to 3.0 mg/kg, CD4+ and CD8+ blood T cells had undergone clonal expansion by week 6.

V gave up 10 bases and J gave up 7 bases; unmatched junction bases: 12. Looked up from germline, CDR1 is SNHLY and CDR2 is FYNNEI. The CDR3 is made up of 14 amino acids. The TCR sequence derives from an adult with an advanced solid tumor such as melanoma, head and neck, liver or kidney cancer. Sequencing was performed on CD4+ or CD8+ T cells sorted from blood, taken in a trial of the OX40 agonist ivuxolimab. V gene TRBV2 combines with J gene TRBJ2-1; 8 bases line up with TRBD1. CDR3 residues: CATLNGQGRNEQFF. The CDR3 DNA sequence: TGTGCCACTCTAAACGGACAGGGTAGGAATGAGCAGTTCTTC. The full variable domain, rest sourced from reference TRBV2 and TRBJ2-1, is EPEVTQTPSHQVTQMGQEVILRCVPISNHLYFYWYRQILGQKVEFLVSFYNNEISEKSEIFDDQFSVERPDGSNFTLKIRSTKLEDSAMYFCATLNGQGRNEQFFGPGTRLTVL.